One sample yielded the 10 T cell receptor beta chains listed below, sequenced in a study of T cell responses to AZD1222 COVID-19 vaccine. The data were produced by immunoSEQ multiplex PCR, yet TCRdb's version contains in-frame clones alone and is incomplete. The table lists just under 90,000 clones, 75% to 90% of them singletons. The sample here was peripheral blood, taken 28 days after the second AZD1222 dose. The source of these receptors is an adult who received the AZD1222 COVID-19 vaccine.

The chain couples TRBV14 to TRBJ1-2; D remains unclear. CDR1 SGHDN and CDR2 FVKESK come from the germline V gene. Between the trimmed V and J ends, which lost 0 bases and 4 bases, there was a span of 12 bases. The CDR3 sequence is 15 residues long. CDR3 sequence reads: CASSQDQSGGYGYTF. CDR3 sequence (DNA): TGTGCCAGCAGCCAAGATCAAAGTGGAGGCTATGGCTACACCTTC.

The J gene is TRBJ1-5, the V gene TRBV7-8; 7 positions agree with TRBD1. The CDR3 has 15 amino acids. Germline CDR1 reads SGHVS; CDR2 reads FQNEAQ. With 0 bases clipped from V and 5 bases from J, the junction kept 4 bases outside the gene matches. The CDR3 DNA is TGTGCCAGCAGCTTAGCCGACAGGGATTATCAGCCCCAGCATTTT. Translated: CASSLADRDYQPQHF.

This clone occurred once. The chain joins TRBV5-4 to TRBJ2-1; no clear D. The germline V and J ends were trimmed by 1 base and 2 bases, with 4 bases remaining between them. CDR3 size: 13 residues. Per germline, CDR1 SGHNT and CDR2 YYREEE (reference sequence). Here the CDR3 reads CASSLWAYNEQFF. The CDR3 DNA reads TGTGCCAGCAGCTTGTGGGCCTACAATGAGCAGTTCTTC.

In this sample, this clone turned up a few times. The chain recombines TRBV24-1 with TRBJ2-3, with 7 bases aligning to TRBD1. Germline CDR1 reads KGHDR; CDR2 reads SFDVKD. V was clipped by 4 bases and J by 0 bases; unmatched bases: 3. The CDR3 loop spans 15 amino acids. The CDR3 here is CATSDRQGSTDTQYF. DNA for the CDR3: TGTGCCACCAGTGACCGACAGGGAAGCACAGATACGCAGTATTTT.

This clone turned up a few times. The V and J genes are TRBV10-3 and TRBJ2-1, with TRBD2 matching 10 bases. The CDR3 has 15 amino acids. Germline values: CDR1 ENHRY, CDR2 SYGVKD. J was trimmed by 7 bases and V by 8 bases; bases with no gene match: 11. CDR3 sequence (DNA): TGTGCCATCCATCCAGCGGGGGGGCCGTGGAATGAGCAGTTCTTC. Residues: CAIHPAGGPWNEQFF.

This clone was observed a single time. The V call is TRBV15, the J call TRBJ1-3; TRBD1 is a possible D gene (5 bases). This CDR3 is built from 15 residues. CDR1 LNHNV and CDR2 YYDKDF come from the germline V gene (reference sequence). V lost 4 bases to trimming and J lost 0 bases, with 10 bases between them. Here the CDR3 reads CATSIKGYSGNTIYF. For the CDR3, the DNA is TGTGCCACCAGCATCAAGGGGTACTCTGGAAACACCATATATTTT. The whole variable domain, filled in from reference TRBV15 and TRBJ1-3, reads DAMVIQNPRYQVTQFGKPVTLSCSQTLNHNVMYWYQQKSSQAPKLLFHYYDKDFNNEADTPDNFQSRRPNTSFCFLDIRSPGLGDTAMYLCATSIKGYSGNTIYFGEGSWLTVV.

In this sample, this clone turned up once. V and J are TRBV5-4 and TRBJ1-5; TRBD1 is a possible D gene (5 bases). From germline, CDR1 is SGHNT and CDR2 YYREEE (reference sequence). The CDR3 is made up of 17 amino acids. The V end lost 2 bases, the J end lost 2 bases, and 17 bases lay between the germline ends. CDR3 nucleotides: TGTGCCAGCAGCTTAGTCTATCGAGGGGCACGCAATCAGCCCCAGCATTTT. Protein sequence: CASSLVYRGARNQPQHF.

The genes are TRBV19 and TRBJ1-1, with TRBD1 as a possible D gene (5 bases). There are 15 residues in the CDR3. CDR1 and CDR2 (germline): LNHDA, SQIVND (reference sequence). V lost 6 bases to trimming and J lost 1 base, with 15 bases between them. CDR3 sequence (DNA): TGTGCCAGTAGGGGAGGGGTAGGGACGAACACTGAAGCTTTCTTT. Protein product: CASRGGVGTNTEAFF.

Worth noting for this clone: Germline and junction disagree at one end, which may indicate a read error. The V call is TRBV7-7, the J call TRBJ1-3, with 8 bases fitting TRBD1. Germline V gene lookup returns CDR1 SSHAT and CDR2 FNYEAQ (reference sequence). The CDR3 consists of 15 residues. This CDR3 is CASRSSGGAGNTIYF. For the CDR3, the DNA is TGTGCTAGCAGATCCTCAGGGGGCGCTGGAAACACCATATATTTT. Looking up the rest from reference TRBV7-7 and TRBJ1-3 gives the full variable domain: GAGVSQSPRYKVTKRGQDVTLRCDPISSHATLYWYQQALGQGPEFLTYFNYEAQPDKSGLPSDRFSAERPEGSISTLTIQRTEQRDSAMYRCASRSSGGAGNTIYFGEGSWLTVV.

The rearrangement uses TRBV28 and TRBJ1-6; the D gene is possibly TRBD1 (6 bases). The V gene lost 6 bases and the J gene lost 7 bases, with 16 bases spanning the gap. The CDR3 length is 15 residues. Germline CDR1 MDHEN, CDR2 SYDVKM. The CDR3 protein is CASRATGQYNSPLHF. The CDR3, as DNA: TGTGCCAGCAGGGCAACCGGACAGTACAATTCACCCCTCCACTTT.